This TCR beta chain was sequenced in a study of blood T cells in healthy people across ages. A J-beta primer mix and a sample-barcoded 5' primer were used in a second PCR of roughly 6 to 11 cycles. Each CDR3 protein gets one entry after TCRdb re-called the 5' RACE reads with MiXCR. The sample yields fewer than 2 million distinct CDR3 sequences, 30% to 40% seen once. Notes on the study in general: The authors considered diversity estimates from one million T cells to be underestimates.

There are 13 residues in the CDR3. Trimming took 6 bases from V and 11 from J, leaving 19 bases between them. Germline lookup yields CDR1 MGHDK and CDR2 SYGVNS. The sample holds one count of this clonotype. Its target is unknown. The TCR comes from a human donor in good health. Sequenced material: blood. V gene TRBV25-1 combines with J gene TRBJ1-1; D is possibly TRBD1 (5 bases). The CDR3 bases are TGTGCCAGCAGCTTCCAGACAGCCGTGGGGGCTTTCTTT. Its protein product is CASSFQTAVGAFF.